The 16 T cell receptor beta chains below were found in one sample sequenced in a study of cytomegalovirus exposure and HLA in healthy donors. Vbeta (60) and Jbeta (13) primers were used in the PCR. TCRdb keeps only in-frame clones here, not all; method: immunoSEQ multiplex PCR. The data show 100,000 to 150,000 clones, roughly 80% seen once. Specimen: PBMCs. The receptor source for this set is a man between 18 and 35 years old in good health and CMV-seropositive.

The chain combines TRBV6-1 with TRBJ1-6, with a weak D call TRBD1 (6 bases). Per germline, CDR1 MNHNS and CDR2 SASEGT. Deletions cut 7 bases from V and 13 bases from J, with 17 bases between. This CDR3 spans 13 amino acids. The CDR3 protein is CASNSIQGTPLHF. The CDR3 region has the DNA TGTGCCAGCAATTCAATACAGGGAACTCCCCTCCACTTT.

The rearrangement uses TRBV7-8 and TRBJ1-3; unclear D gene. V was trimmed by 4 bases and J by 0 bases, leaving 16 bases between them. Germline CDR1 is SGHVS and CDR2 is FQNEAQ. The CDR3 has 17 amino acids. The CDR3, as DNA: TGTGCCAGCAGCTACCTTGTAGCGGTCAGCTCTGGAAACACCATATATTTT. Protein product: CASSYLVAVSSGNTIYF.

This rearrangement joins TRBV30 to TRBJ1-2; D is uncertain. The CDR3 spans 10 residues. Germline CDR1 GTSNPN, CDR2 SVGIG (reference sequence). Trimming cost V 7 bases and J 7 bases, with 10 bases left between them. CDR3 coding DNA: TGTGCCTCATCGGTCGGTGGCTACACCTTC. This sequence encodes CASSVGGYTF.

As DNA, the CDR3 is TGTGCCAGCAGCTTGTGGCCCGTGGGTGTGGGAGCTGACACCGGGGAGCTGTTTTTT. It specifies CASSLWPVGVGADTGELFF. The chain joins TRBV5-6 to TRBJ2-2; possible D gene TRBD2, 5 bases. Per germline, CDR1 SGHDT and CDR2 YYEEEE. The CDR3 runs to 19 residues. Trimming removed 1 base from V and 3 bases from J, with 22 bases in between.

This clone was observed a handful of times. This chain uses TRBV5-1 with TRBJ2-2; D call uncertain. The CDR3 runs 16 residues. Trimming pared 0 bases from V and 0 bases from J, leaving 9 bases between. Germline V gene sequence: CDR1 SGHRS, CDR2 YFSETQ. The CDR3 DNA is TGCGCCAGCAGCTTGGACTCTACAGCGAACACCGGGGAGCTGTTTTTT. Protein product: CASSLDSTANTGELFF. The whole variable domain, filled in from reference TRBV5-1 and TRBJ2-2, reads KAGVTQTPRYLIKTRGQQVTLSCSPISGHRSVSWYQQTPGQGLQFLFEYFSETQRNKGNFPGRFSGRQFSNSRSEMNVSTLELGDSALYLCASSLDSTANTGELFFGEGSRLTVL.

This sequence joins TRBV14 and TRBJ1-1; 7 positions match TRBD1. Germline V gene lookup returns CDR1 SGHDN and CDR2 FVKESK. Trimming removed 3 bases from V and 1 base from J; junction bases left unmatched: 5. This CDR3 contains 15 residues. The CDR3 loop is CASSQTGTPNTEAFF. CDR3 bases: TGTGCCAGCAGCCAGACAGGGACTCCGAACACTGAAGCTTTCTTT.

This clone has just a few counts. The genes are TRBV7-2 and TRBJ2-7, with D possibly being TRBD2 (7 bases). Trimming took off 4 bases at V and 7 bases at J, with 26 bases between the two ends. The CDR3 sequence is 17 residues long. Germline CDR1 is SGHTA and CDR2 is FQGNSA. The CDR3 loop reads CASSSPRGGALGGEQYF. In DNA form, the CDR3 reads TGTGCCAGCAGCTCCCCGAGAGGGGGGGCCTTGGGTGGGGAGCAGTACTTC.

The rearrangement uses TRBV27 and TRBJ2-7; 16 nucleotides agree with TRBD2. This CDR3 has 21 amino acids. Germline CDR1 and CDR2: MNHEY and SMNVEV (reference sequence). Trimming removed 5 bases from V and 7 bases from J; junction bases left unmatched: 23. The CDR3 bases are TGTGCCAGCAGTCTAAGGGGGAGGGGACTAGCGGGGGGGACCTACGTTGCAGAGCAGTACTTC. Its protein is CASSLRGRGLAGGTYVAEQYF.

This sequence joins TRBV14 and TRBJ2-1; TRBD2 aligns across 7 bases. The CDR3 length is 17 residues. The germline gives CDR1 SGHDN, CDR2 FVKESK. The junction had 15 bases not matched to a gene; V was cut back by 3 bases and J by 7 bases. CDR3 sequence: CASSQSRGAGFRNEQFF. DNA for the CDR3: TGTGCCAGCAGCCAGAGCCGGGGAGCGGGATTTAGAAATGAGCAGTTCTTC.

Notes on this clone: One end of the junction fails to match germline, which may point to a read error. J is TRBJ2-3 and V is TRBV7-9; TRBD2 aligns across 15 bases. CDR1 and CDR2 from the germline V gene are SEHNR and FQNEAQ (reference sequence). The CDR3 has 17 residues. The CDR3 protein is CSSKIWTSGRAIDTQYF. The CDR3, as DNA: TGTTCCAGCAAGATTTGGACTAGCGGGAGGGCCATAGATACGCAGTATTTT. Together with reference TRBV7-9 and TRBJ2-3, the CDR3 gives the full variable domain: DTGVSQNPRHKITKRGQNVTFRCDPISEHNRLYWYRQTLGQGPEFLTYFQNEAQLEKSRLLSDRFSAERPKGSFSTLEIQRTEQGDSAMYLCSSKIWTSGRAIDTQYFGPGTRLTVL.

The rearrangement joins TRBV9 to TRBJ2-2; unclear D gene. V lost 0 bases, J lost 7 bases, and 7 bases lay in between. The CDR3 extends over 13 amino acids. The germline CDR1 and CDR2 sequences are SGDLS and YYNGEE. The CDR3 loop is CASSVDLNGELFF. The CDR3 nucleotides read TGTGCCAGCAGCGTAGACTTGAACGGGGAGCTGTTTTTT.

By sample fraction, this clone is large. The rearrangement links TRBV4-3 to TRBJ1-4; D is unclear. The CDR3 contains 15 residues. V was clipped by 4 bases and J by 5 bases, with 14 bases between them. CDR1 LGHNA and CDR2 YSLEER come from the germline V gene. This CDR3 is CASSRTTGRNEKLFF. CDR3 nucleotide sequence: TGCGCCAGCAGCCGTACAACCGGGAGGAATGAAAAACTGTTTTTT.

This clone was counted once. The chain combines TRBV6-5 with TRBJ1-6; TRBD1 matches at 7 bases. Germline assignment: CDR1 MNHEY and CDR2 SVGAGI. CDR3 length: 12 residues. The ends lost 5 bases at V and 10 bases at J; junction bases unmatched: 2. CDR3 sequence reads: CASSVQGSPLHF. The CDR3, as DNA: TGTGCCAGCAGTGTACAGGGGTCACCCCTCCACTTT.

The gene calls are TRBV6-1 and TRBJ1-1; 7 nucleotides match TRBD1. Looked up from germline, CDR1 is MNHNS and CDR2 is SASEGT. This CDR3 spans 13 amino acids. Trimming at V came to 5 bases and at J to 0 bases, leaving 0 bases not matched to a gene. CDR3 in DNA: TGTGCCAGCAGTACAGGGGTGAACACTGAAGCTTTCTTT. Its translation: CASSTGVNTEAFF.

Only one count was recorded for this clone. The chain links TRBV4-2 to TRBJ2-6; 11 bases match TRBD1. V shed 4 bases, J shed 1 base, and the junction held 6 bases outside the gene matches. Germline-derived CDR1 and CDR2 are LGHNA and YNFKEQ. There are 18 residues in the CDR3. The CDR3 nucleotides read TGTGCCAGCAGCCTCGCGGGACAGGGGGGATCTGGGGCCAACGTCCTGACTTTC. Translating it yields CASSLAGQGGSGANVLTF.

This clone was seen just once. The V gene is TRBV7-2, the J gene TRBJ1-1; TRBD1 agrees at 7 bases. Germline loops: CDR1 SGHTA, CDR2 FQGNSA. J was trimmed by 2 bases and V by 5 bases; bases with no gene match: 11. The CDR3 spans 16 residues. CDR3 residues: CASSPRGRTGNTEAFF. CDR3 nucleotides: TGTGCCAGCAGCCCAAGAGGTCGGACAGGAAACACTGAAGCTTTCTTT.